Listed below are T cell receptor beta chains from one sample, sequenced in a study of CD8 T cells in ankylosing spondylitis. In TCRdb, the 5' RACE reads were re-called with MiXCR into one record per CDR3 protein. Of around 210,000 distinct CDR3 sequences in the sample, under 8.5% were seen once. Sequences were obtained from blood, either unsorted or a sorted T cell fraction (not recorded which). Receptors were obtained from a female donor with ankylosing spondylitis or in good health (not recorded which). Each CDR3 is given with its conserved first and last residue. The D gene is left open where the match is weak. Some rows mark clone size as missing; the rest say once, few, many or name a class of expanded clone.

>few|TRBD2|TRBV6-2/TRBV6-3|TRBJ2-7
CASSSEREGPYEQYF
TGTGCCAGCAGTTCCGAGCGGGAGGGACCCTACGAGCAGTACTTC
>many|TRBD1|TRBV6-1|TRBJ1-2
CASSQTGKLVAGYTF
TGTGCCAGCAGCCAGACAGGGAAACTTGTGGCTGGCTACACCTTC
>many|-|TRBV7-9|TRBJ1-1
CASIREVGTEAFF
TGTGCCAGCATCCGAGAAGTCGGCACTGAAGCTTTCTTT
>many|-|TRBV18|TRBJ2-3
CASSPRFEGPSSGSGGDTQYF
TGTGCCAGCTCACCACGATTTGAGGGGCCCTCCTCCGGGTCCGGGGGAGATACGCAGTATTTT
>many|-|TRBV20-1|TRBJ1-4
CSARFSGSTNEKLFF
TGCAGTGCTAGATTCTCCGGGTCCACTAATGAAAAACTGTTTTTT
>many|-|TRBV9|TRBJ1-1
CASSVTSRTEAFF
TGTGCCAGCAGCGTAACTAGTCGGACTGAAGCTTTCTTT
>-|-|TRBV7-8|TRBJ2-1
CASLGRDRAYNEQFF
TGTGCCAGCTTAGGTAGGGACCGGGCCTACAATGAGCAGTTCTTC
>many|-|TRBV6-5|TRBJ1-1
CASSYGTDGSTEAFF
TGTGCCAGCAGTTACGGGACGGATGGGAGCACTGAAGCTTTCTTT
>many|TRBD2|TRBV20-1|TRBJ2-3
CSALAEGTDTQYF
TGCAGTGCTCTAGCGGAGGGCACAGATACGCAGTATTTT
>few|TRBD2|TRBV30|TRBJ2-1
CAWSRFRTSGTPNEQFF
TGTGCCTGGAGTCGTTTCCGGACTAGCGGGACGCCCAATGAGCAGTTCTTC
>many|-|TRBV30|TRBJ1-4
CAWSVHAEKLFF
TGTGCCTGGAGTGTACATGCGGAAAAGCTGTTTTTT
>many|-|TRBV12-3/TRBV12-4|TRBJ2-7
CASSSGRRTYEQYF
TGTGCCAGCAGCTCAGGGAGGAGGACCTACGAGCAGTACTTC
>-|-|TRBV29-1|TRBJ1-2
CSVEDFYGYTF
TGCAGCGTTGAAGACTTCTATGGCTACACCTTC
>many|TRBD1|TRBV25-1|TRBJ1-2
CASSLGDRGHYGYTF
TGTGCCAGCAGTCTGGGGGACAGGGGACACTATGGCTACACCTTC
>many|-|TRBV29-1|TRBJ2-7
CSVDTGTKYEQYF
TGCAGCGTTGACACAGGGACTAAGTACGAGCAGTACTTC
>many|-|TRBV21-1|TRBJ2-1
CASSKRGLENEQFF
TGTGCCAGCAGCAAAAGGGGGCTGGAGAATGAGCAGTTCTTC
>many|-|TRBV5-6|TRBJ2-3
CASSRAPDTQYF
TGTGCCAGCAGCCGCGCTCCAGATACGCAGTATTTT
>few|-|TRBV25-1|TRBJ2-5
CASSEWEGETQYF
TGTGCCAGCAGTGAATGGGAAGGGGAGACCCAGTACTTC
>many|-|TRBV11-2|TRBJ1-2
CASAGSANYGYTF
TGTGCCAGTGCAGGGTCTGCTAACTATGGCTACACCTTC
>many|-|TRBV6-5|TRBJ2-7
CASSRGTETPEQYF
TGTGCCAGCAGTCGCGGGACAGAGACACCCGAGCAGTACTTC
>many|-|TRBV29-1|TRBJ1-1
CSVEGPGTNTEAFF
TGCAGCGTTGAAGGCCCGGGTACGAACACTGAAGCTTTCTTT
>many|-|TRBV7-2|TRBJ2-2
CASSLLGDTGELFF
TGTGCCAGCAGCTTGCTTGGGGACACCGGGGAGCTGTTTTTT
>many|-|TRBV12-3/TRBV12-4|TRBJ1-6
CASSLSASSSPLHF
TGTGCCAGCAGTTTAAGTGCCAGTTCGTCACCCCTCCACTTT
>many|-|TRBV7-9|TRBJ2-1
CASSLVLGSEQFF
TGTGCCAGCAGCTTAGTTTTGGGTAGTGAGCAGTTCTTC
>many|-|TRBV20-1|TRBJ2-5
CSAGERRETQYF
TGCAGTGCCGGAGAGAGGCGAGAGACCCAGTACTTC
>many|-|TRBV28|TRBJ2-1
CASSSRGGLFNEQFF
TGTGCCAGCAGTTCCCGCGGAGGACTTTTTAATGAGCAGTTCTTC
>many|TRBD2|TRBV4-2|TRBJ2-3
CASSHRGGLAGGGDTQYF
TGTGCCAGCAGCCACCGAGGGGGACTAGCGGGAGGTGGTGATACGCAGTATTTT
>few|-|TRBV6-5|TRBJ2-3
CASSYPGDTDTQYF
TGTGCCAGCAGTTACCCCGGGGACACAGATACGCAGTATTTT
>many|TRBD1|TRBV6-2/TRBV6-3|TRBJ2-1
CASSPSLTGGKQFF
TGTGCCAGCAGTCCATCCCTCACAGGGGGAAAACAGTTCTTC
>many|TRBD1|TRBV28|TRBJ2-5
CASSFLPGTAQETQYF
TGTGCCAGCAGTTTTCTACCCGGGACAGCCCAAGAGACCCAGTACTTC
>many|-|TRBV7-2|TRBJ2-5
CASSPRRGF
TGTGCCAGCAGCCCCCGACGGGGCTTC